This TCR beta chain derives from a study of T cells in localized non-small cell lung cancer. The study's findings and limits: A median of approximately 50 of the top 100 tumor clones appeared in adjacent lung, which was paired and uninvolved. An association was observed between higher blood T cell density and longer overall survival. Uninvolved adjacent lung showed higher T cell clonality than tumor. One tumor region alone was sequenced, and heterogeneity therefore remains possible.

Some clones are missing from TCRdb's copy, which holds only in-frame ones; the method was immunoSEQ multiplex PCR. The sample has about 2,700 clones, roughly 25% seen once. Relative to its sample, this clone is medium-sized. Its antigen is unknown. The germline V gene has CDR1 SGHNT and CDR2 YENEEA. The CDR3 is 18 amino acids. Trimming took 1 base from V and 5 from J; bases not matched to a gene: 16. The chain joins TRBV11-3 to TRBJ2-5; TRBD2 matches 7 bases. This clonotype was sampled from a male donor aged 60 or over with stage I lung adenocarcinoma. The sequencing used lung tumor tissue, collected before any cancer treatment. This CDR3 reads CASSLVFGGGSVVETQYF. In DNA form, the CDR3 reads TGTGCCAGCAGCTTAGTCTTTGGCGGGGGTTCGGTAGTGGAGACCCAGTACTTC.